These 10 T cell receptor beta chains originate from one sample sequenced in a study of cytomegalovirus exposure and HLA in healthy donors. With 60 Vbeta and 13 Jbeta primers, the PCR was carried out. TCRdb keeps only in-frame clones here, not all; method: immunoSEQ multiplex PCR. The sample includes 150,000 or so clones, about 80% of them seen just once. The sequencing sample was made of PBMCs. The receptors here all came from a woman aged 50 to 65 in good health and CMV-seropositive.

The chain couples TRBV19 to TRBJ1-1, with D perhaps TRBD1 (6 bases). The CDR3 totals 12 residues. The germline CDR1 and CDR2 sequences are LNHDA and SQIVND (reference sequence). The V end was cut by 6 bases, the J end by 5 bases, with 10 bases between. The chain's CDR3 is CASRGGGTEAFF. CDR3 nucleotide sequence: TGTGCCAGTAGAGGGGGTGGGACTGAAGCTTTCTTT.

CDR3 sequence (DNA): TGTGCCAGCAGCTTATGGCGGGGGGCTAACACCGGGGAGCTGTTTTTT. It is translated as CASSLWRGANTGELFF. This chain joins TRBV7-6 and TRBJ2-2, with TRBD2 matching over 8 bases. Germline V gene data show CDR1 as SGHVS and CDR2 as FNYEAQ. V trimming: 2 bases; J trimming: 2 bases; junction bases outside the gene matches: 4. The CDR3 runs to 16 residues. Full variable domain (missing parts from reference TRBV7-6 and TRBJ2-2): GAGVSQSPRYKVTKRGQDVALRCDPISGHVSLYWYRQALGQGPEFLTYFNYEAQQDKSGLPNDRFSAERPEGSISTLTIQRTEQRDSAMYRCASSLWRGANTGELFFGEGSRLTVL.

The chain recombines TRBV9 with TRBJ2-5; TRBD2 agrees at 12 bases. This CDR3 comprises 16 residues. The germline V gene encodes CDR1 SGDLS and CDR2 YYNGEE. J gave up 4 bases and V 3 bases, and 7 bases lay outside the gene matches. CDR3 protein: CASSALAGGLGETQYF. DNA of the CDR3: TGTGCCAGCAGCGCCCTAGCGGGGGGGCTCGGAGAGACCCAGTACTTC.

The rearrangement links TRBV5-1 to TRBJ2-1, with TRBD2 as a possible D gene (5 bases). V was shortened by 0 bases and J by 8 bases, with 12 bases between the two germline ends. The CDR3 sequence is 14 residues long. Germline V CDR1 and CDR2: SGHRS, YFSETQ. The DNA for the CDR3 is TGCGCCAGCAGCTTGGGGGAGCCAGGCCATGAGCAGTTCTTC. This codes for CASSLGEPGHEQFF. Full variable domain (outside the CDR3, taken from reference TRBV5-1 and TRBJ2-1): KAGVTQTPRYLIKTRGQQVTLSCSPISGHRSVSWYQQTPGQGLQFLFEYFSETQRNKGNFPGRFSGRQFSNSRSEMNVSTLELGDSALYLCASSLGEPGHEQFFGPGTRLTVL.

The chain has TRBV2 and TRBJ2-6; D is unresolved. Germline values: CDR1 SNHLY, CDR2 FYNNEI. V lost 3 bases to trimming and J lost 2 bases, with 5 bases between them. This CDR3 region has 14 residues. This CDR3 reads CASSDSAGANVLTF. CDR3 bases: TGTGCCAGCAGTGATTCGGCTGGGGCCAACGTCCTGACTTTC.

CDR3 in DNA: TGTGCCTGGAGTACACAAGTTGAGCAGTACTTC. It specifies CAWSTQVEQYF. V is TRBV30 and J is TRBJ2-7; D unresolved. Trimming stripped 2 bases from V and 7 bases from J, with 9 bases between. Germline CDR1 is GTSNPN and CDR2 is SVGIG (reference sequence). The CDR3 covers 11 residues.

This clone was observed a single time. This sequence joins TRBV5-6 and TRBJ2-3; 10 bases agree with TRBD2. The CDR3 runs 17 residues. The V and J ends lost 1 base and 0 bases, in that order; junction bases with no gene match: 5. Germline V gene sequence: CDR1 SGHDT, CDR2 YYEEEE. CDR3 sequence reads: CASSLRLAGVSTDTQYF. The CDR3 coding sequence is TGTGCCAGCAGCTTGAGGCTAGCGGGGGTTAGCACAGATACGCAGTATTTT.

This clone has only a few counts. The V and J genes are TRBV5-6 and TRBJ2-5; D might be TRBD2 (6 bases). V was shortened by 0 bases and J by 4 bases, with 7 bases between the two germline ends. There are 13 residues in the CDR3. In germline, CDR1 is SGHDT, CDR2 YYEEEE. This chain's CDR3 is CASSLGGGETQYF. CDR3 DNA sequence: TGTGCCAGCAGCTTGGGGGGAGGAGAGACCCAGTACTTC.

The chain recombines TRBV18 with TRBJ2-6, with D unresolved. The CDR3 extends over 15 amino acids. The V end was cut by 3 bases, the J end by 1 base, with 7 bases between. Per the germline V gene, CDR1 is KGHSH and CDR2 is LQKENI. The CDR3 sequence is CASSPLSSGANVLTF. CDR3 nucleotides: TGTGCCAGCTCACCTCTGAGTTCTGGGGCCAACGTCCTGACTTTC.

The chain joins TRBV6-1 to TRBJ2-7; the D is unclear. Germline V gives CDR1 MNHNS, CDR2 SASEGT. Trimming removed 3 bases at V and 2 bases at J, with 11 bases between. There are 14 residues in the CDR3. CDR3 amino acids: CASSDGHSTYEQYF. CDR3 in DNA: TGTGCCAGCAGTGATGGTCACTCCACCTACGAGCAGTACTTC.